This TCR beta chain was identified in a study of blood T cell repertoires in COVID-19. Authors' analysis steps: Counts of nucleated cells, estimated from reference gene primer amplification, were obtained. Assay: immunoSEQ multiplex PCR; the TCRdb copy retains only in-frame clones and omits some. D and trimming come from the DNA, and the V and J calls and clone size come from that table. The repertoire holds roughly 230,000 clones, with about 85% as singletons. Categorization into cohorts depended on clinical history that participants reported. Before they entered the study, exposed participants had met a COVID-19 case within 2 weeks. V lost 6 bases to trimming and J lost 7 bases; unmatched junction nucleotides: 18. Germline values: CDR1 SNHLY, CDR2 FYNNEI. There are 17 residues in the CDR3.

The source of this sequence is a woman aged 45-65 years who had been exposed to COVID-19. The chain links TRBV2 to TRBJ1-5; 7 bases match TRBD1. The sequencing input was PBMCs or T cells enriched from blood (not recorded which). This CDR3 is CASSAGQIPGRSQPQHF. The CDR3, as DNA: TGTGCCAGCAGCGCGGGACAGATCCCGGGAAGGTCGCAGCCCCAGCATTTT.